A selection of T cell receptor beta chains follows, all from one sample in a study of T cell responses to AZD1222 COVID-19 vaccine. The assay was immunoSEQ multiplex PCR, and TCRdb's table has in-frame clones only and misses some. This table has 100,000 or so clones, over 75% appearing once. The sequences come from peripheral blood, collected on day 0 of AZD1222 vaccination. The receptors shown here come from an adult in good health. The CDR3 runs from the conserved cysteine through the conserved F or W. The order of the fields is D gene, clone size, J gene, V gene, CDR3 DNA, CDR3 protein. The D gene is left open where the match is weak. Size is stated for part of the rows, as once, few or many counts, or as a class when the clone is expanded.

>TRBD1|NA|TRBJ2-2|TRBV5-5
TGTGCCAGCAGCTTGGACGCGGGACAGGCTTTTCGATCCGGGGAGCTGTTTTTT
CASSLDAGQAFRSGELFF
>NA|NA|TRBJ2-7|TRBV3-1/TRBV3-2
TGTGCCAGCAGCCAAGTTCTTAACCCCCTCGAGCAGTACTTC
CASSQVLNPLEQYF
>NA|NA|TRBJ2-1|TRBV4-1
TGCGCCAGCAGCCAAGAAGGACCCAGCTCCTACAATGAGCAGTTCTTC
CASSQEGPSSYNEQFF
>TRBD2|once|TRBJ2-2|TRBV5-1
TGCGCCAGCAGCCGCACTAGCGGGAGGAACACCGGGGAGCTGTTTTTT
CASSRTSGRNTGELFF
>NA|NA|TRBJ2-1|TRBV19
TGTGCCAGTAGACAGTCCCCTTACAATGAGCAGTTCTTC
CASRQSPYNEQFF
>NA|NA|TRBJ1-2|TRBV28
TGTGCCAGCAGTAAAGCGGGCTCTGGCTACACCTTC
CASSKAGSGYTF
>NA|once|TRBJ2-7|TRBV20-1
TGCAGTGCTAGAGATTTAGGAGAGCAGTACTTC
CSARDLGEQYF
>NA|NA|TRBJ1-1|TRBV7-9
TGTGCCAGCAGCTTAGCAGGGGTGATGAACACTGAAGCTTTCTTT
CASSLAGVMNTEAFF
>TRBD2|NA|TRBJ2-1|TRBV29-1
TGCAGCGTGAGCGGGAGGTATTACAATGAGCAGTTCTTC
CSVSGRYYNEQFF
>NA|once|TRBJ2-7|TRBV10-3
TGTGCCATCAGACGACAGGATTCCTACGAGCAGTACTTC
CAIRRQDSYEQYF
>NA|once|TRBJ1-4|TRBV9
TGTGCCAGCAGTGCAACAGGGACTATTAATGAAAAACTGTTTTTT
CASSATGTINEKLFF
>NA|NA|TRBJ1-6|TRBV28
TGTGCCAGCAGTCCAGATAATTCACCCCTCCACTTT
CASSPDNSPLHF
>NA|NA|TRBJ2-7|TRBV20-1
TGCAGTGCTCGTGCGGGGACGGGGATGGGAGAGCAGTACTTC
CSARAGTGMGEQYF
>TRBD1|NA|TRBJ1-2|TRBV19
TGTGCCAGTAGAGACTTCTCAGGGGGCGGGATCTATGGCTACACCTTC
CASRDFSGGGIYGYTF
>NA|NA|TRBJ1-5|TRBV2
TGTGCCAGCAGTGATATCGTCAGCAATCAGCCCCAGCATTTT
CASSDIVSNQPQHF
>TRBD1|NA|TRBJ1-1|TRBV5-1
TGCGCCAGCAGCGGCCTACAGGGGAGGGACACTGAAGCTTTCTTT
CASSGLQGRDTEAFF
>NA|NA|TRBJ1-2|TRBV28
TGTGCCAGCAGTGAAGCCGGGACCTCGGGGGGCTACACCTTC
CASSEAGTSGGYTF
>NA|NA|TRBJ1-1|TRBV6-4
TGTGCCAGCAGTAGCGGTGTGGGCACTGAAGCTTTCTTT
CASSSGVGTEAFF